These 27 T cell receptor beta chains came from one sample sequenced in a study of technical replicates of blood from a few donors. Measured with immunoSEQ multiplex PCR; TCRdb has only the in-frame clones, and not every one. The data contain more than 80,000 clones, just under 95% of them singletons. The sequenced sample consisted of T cells isolated from PBMCs. The receptor set was obtained from a human donor in good health.

In the case of this clone: Other DNA sequences in this sample translate to the same CDR3. The V and J genes are TRBV7-3 and TRBJ2-1, with D tentatively TRBD2 (6 bases). The CDR3 length is 15 residues. The germline V gene has CDR1 SGHTA and CDR2 FQGTGA. V lost 5 bases, J lost 0 bases, and 11 bases lay in between. The CDR3 DNA follows: TGTGCCAGCAGCCTCAGACTAGGCTCCTACAATGAGCAGTTCTTC. This gives the protein CASSLRLGSYNEQFF. Looking up the rest from reference TRBV7-3 and TRBJ2-1 gives the full variable domain: GAGVSQTPSNKVTEKGKYVELRCDPISGHTALYWYRQSLGQGPEFLIYFQGTGAADDSGLPNDRFFAVRPEGSVSTLKIQRTERGDSAVYLCASSLRLGSYNEQFFGPGTRLTVL.

In regard to this clone: Relative to the germline gene, one junction end is altered; a read error may explain this. The V and J genes are TRBV5-6 and TRBJ1-2; a weak D match, TRBD1 (5 bases). The CDR3 loop spans 15 amino acids. In germline, CDR1 is SGHDT, CDR2 YYEEEE. CDR3: CASSLVQGEYYGYTF. The CDR3 DNA follows: TGTGCCAGCAGTTTGGTCCAGGGCGAATACTATGGCTACACCTTC.

The gene calls are TRBV19 and TRBJ2-6; 8 nucleotides align to TRBD2. V lost 2 bases, J lost 3 bases, and 3 bases stayed unmatched. CDR1 LNHDA and CDR2 SQIVND come from the germline V gene (reference sequence). This CDR3 spans 16 amino acids. The CDR3 DNA sequence: TGTGCCAGTAGTATAACGGGGGGGTTTGGGGCCAACGTCCTGACTTTC. Amino acid sequence: CASSITGGFGANVLTF.

The chain uses TRBV9 and TRBJ2-1; 10 nucleotides line up with TRBD2. The CDR3 is made up of 14 amino acids. Germline V CDR1 and CDR2: SGDLS, YYNGEE. V trimming: 6 bases; J trimming: 9 bases; junction bases outside the gene matches: 9. CDR3 residues: CASTLASGSGEQFF. The DNA of the CDR3 is TGTGCCAGCACGCTGGCTAGCGGGAGCGGTGAGCAGTTCTTC. Full variable domain (outside the CDR3, taken from reference TRBV9 and TRBJ2-1): DSGVTQTPKHLITATGQRVTLRCSPRSGDLSVYWYQQSLDQGLQFLIQYYNGEERAKGNILERFSAQQFPDLHSELNLSSLELGDSALYFCASTLASGSGEQFFGPGTRLTVL.

The chain has TRBV28 and TRBJ2-2; 9 nucleotides line up with TRBD1. The trim removed 5 bases at V and 4 bases at J, leaving 11 bases unmatched. Germline assignment: CDR1 MDHEN and CDR2 SYDVKM. The CDR3 extends over 17 amino acids. CDR3 region: CASSLHPGTGTTGELFF. CDR3 DNA sequence: TGTGCCAGCAGTCTACACCCCGGGACAGGGACCACCGGGGAGCTGTTTTTT. The full variable domain, in which reference TRBV28 and TRBJ2-2 provide the parts outside the CDR3, is DVKVTQSSRYLVKRTGEKVFLECVQDMDHENMFWYRQDPGLGLRLIYFSYDVKMKEKGDIPEGYSVSREKKERFSLILESASTNQTSMYLCASSLHPGTGTTGELFFGEGSRLTVL.

This clone was found once. The chain links TRBV6-5 to TRBJ2-2; TRBD1 might be the D (5 bases). Trimming removed 5 bases from V and 7 bases from J, with 8 bases in between. The CDR3 is 12 amino acids. CDR1 and CDR2 (germline): MNHEY, SVGAGI. CDR3 loop: CASSGAVGELFF. DNA of the CDR3: TGTGCCAGCAGTGGGGCCGTCGGGGAGCTGTTTTTT.

This clone was recorded once. This chain links TRBV19 with TRBJ1-2; tentatively, D is TRBD1 (5 bases). Germline lookup yields CDR1 LNHDA and CDR2 SQIVND (reference sequence). The CDR3 is made up of 16 amino acids. V was clipped by 3 bases and J by 8 bases, with 22 bases between them. The CDR3: CASSILGGALQRGYTF. The CDR3 bases are TGTGCCAGTAGTATCCTGGGAGGGGCCCTACAACGAGGCTACACCTTC. The entire variable domain, with the rest obtained from reference TRBV19 and TRBJ1-2, is as follows: DGGITQSPKYLFRKEGQNVTLSCEQNLNHDAMYWYRQDPGQGLRLIYYSQIVNDFQKGDIAEGYSVSREKKESFPLTVTSAQKNPTAFYLCASSILGGALQRGYTFGSGTRLTVV.

V is TRBV5-3 and J is TRBJ2-7, with D possibly TRBD1 on 5 matching bases. TRBV5-3 is an ORF for which the function is uncertain. Trimming removed 1 base at V and 2 bases at J, with 7 bases between. The CDR3 covers 13 residues. CDR3 DNA sequence: TGTGCCAGAAGCTTGACAGGAACCTACGAGCAGTACTTC. It specifies CARSLTGTYEQYF.

This chain joins TRBV6-6 and TRBJ2-7, with a weak D call TRBD2 (6 bases). The germline V gene has CDR1 MNHNY and CDR2 SVGAGI (reference sequence). The V end was cut by 2 bases, the J end by 5 bases, with 13 bases between. This CDR3 has 14 amino acids. This CDR3 reads CASSYIPSANEQYF. CDR3 DNA: TGTGCCAGCAGTTACATTCCTAGCGCCAACGAGCAGTACTTC.

The chain combines TRBV7-2 with TRBJ1-5; no definite D call. Germline V gene lookup returns CDR1 SGHTA and CDR2 FQGNSA. This CDR3 is built from 12 residues. V was trimmed by 1 base and J by 7 bases, leaving 5 bases between them. CDR3 nucleotides: TGTGCCAGCAGCTTAGATCTACAGCCCCAGCATTTT. Amino acid sequence: CASSLDLQPQHF. The full variable domain, rest sourced from reference TRBV7-2 and TRBJ1-5, is GAGVSQSPSNKVTEKGKDVELRCDPISGHTALYWYRQSLGQGLEFLIYFQGNSAPDKSGLPSDRFSAERTGGSVSTLTIQRTQQEDSAVYLCASSLDLQPQHFGDGTRLSIL.

The rearrangement uses TRBV29-1 and TRBJ2-1, with TRBD2 identical over 9 bases. The CDR3 length is 13 residues. The trim removed 7 bases at V and 8 bases at J, leaving 9 bases unmatched. Germline CDR1 and CDR2: SQVTM and ANQGSEA. The CDR3: CSGAGGRAHEQFF. CDR3 nucleotide sequence: TGCAGCGGTGCGGGCGGGAGGGCCCATGAGCAGTTCTTC.

This sequence joins TRBV4-1 and TRBJ2-1, with D tentatively TRBD2 (6 bases). The V gene lost 1 base and the J gene lost 4 bases, with 14 bases spanning the gap. The germline gives CDR1 MGHRA, CDR2 YSYEKL. The CDR3 sequence is 16 residues long. The CDR3 DNA sequence: TGCGCCAGCAGCCAAGGTCCAGCGGGTCATTACAATGAGCAGTTCTTC. This gives the protein CASSQGPAGHYNEQFF.

The V gene is TRBV10-3, the J gene TRBJ1-1; D possibly corresponds to TRBD1 (5 bases). V lost 4 bases to trimming and J lost 2 bases, with 14 bases between them. The CDR3 is 15 residues long. CDR1 and CDR2 from the germline V gene are ENHRY and SYGVKD. The CDR3 region has the DNA TGTGCCATCAGTGGTCGGGGGGTTTCTAACACTGAAGCTTTCTTT. This gives the protein CAISGRGVSNTEAFF.

This clone was recorded a few times. This sequence joins TRBV9 and TRBJ1-1; no firm D call. V shed 0 bases and J shed 0 bases, with 3 bases lying between them. CDR1 SGDLS and CDR2 YYNGEE come from the germline V gene. This CDR3 has 13 residues. In DNA, the CDR3 is TGTGCCAGCAGCGTAGTAGTGAACACTGAAGCTTTCTTT. Its protein is CASSVVVNTEAFF.

This rearrangement joins TRBV13 to TRBJ2-1, with 8 bases lining up with TRBD1. Germline CDR1 reads PRHDT; CDR2 reads FYEKMQ (reference sequence). CDR3 length: 16 residues. The V gene end was trimmed by 5 bases and the J gene end by 4 bases; junction bases not matched to a gene: 10. The CDR3 protein is CASSLPRTGTYNEQFF. The CDR3 region has the DNA TGTGCCAGCAGCCTGCCCCGGACAGGGACATACAATGAGCAGTTCTTC.

This chain joins TRBV29-1 and TRBJ2-5, with D unclear. CDR3 length: 16 residues. The germline CDR1 and CDR2 sequences are SQVTM and ANQGSEA. Trimming cost V 0 bases and J 4 bases, with 18 bases left between them. The CDR3 here is CSVEDLEREEGETQYF. CDR3 coding DNA: TGCAGCGTTGAAGATCTTGAGAGAGAGGAAGGAGAGACCCAGTACTTC.

This chain uses TRBV6-1 with TRBJ1-1, with D possibly matching TRBD1 (5 bases). The CDR3 sequence is 14 residues long. V lost 2 bases and J lost 7, with 14 bases in between. Germline CDR1 is MNHNS and CDR2 is SASEGT. This chain's CDR3 is CASSEWGERNEAFF. CDR3 bases: TGTGCCAGCAGTGAATGGGGGGAGAGGAATGAAGCTTTCTTT.

The rearrangement links TRBV27 to TRBJ2-7, with 7 positions matching TRBD2. V was clipped by 8 bases and J by 2 bases; unmatched bases: 3. The CDR3 sequence is 12 residues long. Germline CDR1 reads MNHEY; CDR2 reads SMNVEV (reference sequence). The CDR3 reads CASGRGAYEQYF. In nucleotides, the CDR3 is TGTGCCAGCGGCCGGGGGGCCTACGAGCAGTACTTC.

V and J are TRBV30 and TRBJ2-7; D ambiguous. CDR3 size: 12 residues. V lost 4 bases and J lost 3, with 10 bases in between. Germline CDR1 reads GTSNPN; CDR2 reads SVGIG (reference sequence). The CDR3 reads CAWTRQRYEQYF. The CDR3 coding sequence is TGTGCCTGGACCAGGCAACGCTACGAGCAGTACTTC.

The V and J genes are TRBV27 and TRBJ1-2; D is undetermined. Germline lookup yields CDR1 MNHEY and CDR2 SMNVEV (reference sequence). V was clipped by 8 bases and J by 9 bases, with 22 bases between them. The CDR3 contains 14 residues. The CDR3 region has the DNA TGTGCCAGCGCCCAAAGCGGGCCCTCGGGTAGCTACACCTTC. Translating it yields CASAQSGPSGSYTF.

This clone was recorded only once. The J gene is TRBJ2-1, the V gene TRBV30; 7 bases fit TRBD2. CDR3 size: 13 residues. Germline V CDR1 and CDR2: GTSNPN, SVGIG (reference sequence). V gave up 2 bases and J gave up 8 bases; unmatched junction bases: 6. The CDR3 DNA is TGTGCCTGGAGTAGCGGGAATTCAGATGAGCAGTTCTTC. It yields the protein CAWSSGNSDEQFF.

V gene TRBV30 combines with J gene TRBJ1-2; TRBD1 matches 7 bases. Trimming removed 0 bases from V and 8 bases from J; junction bases left unmatched: 6. This CDR3 has 13 amino acids. The germline CDR1 and CDR2 sequences are GTSNPN and SVGIG (reference sequence). The CDR3, as DNA: TGTGCCTGGAGTGTCCGGGACAGTAGCGGCTACACCTTC. This codes for CAWSVRDSSGYTF.

This clone was seen more than once but under ten times. This chain joins TRBV4-1 and TRBJ2-3, with 8 bases matching TRBD2. CDR3 length equals 19 residues. Germline trimming cut 0 bases from V and 1 base from J; bases unmatched to any gene: 12. Germline CDR1 MGHRA, CDR2 YSYEKL. The CDR3 DNA reads as TGCGCCAGCAGCCAAGATTATTTTAGGCGGGAGGTGGGCACAGATACGCAGTATTTT. Protein sequence: CASSQDYFRREVGTDTQYF.

The V and J genes are TRBV27 and TRBJ2-3, with 10 bases aligning to TRBD2. The V gene's germline CDR1 is MNHEY and CDR2 SMNVEV (reference sequence). The CDR3 runs to 16 residues. Trimming at V came to 4 bases and at J to 4 bases, leaving 8 bases not matched to a gene. Here the CDR3 reads CASSSWTSGGADTQYF. The CDR3 coding sequence is TGTGCCAGCAGTTCCTGGACTAGCGGAGGGGCAGATACGCAGTATTTT.

J is TRBJ2-5 and V is TRBV6-6, with D possibly TRBD2 on 5 matching bases. The V end lost 1 base, the J end lost 5 bases, and 17 bases lay between the germline ends. This CDR3 region has 16 residues. The germline V gene has CDR1 MNHNY and CDR2 SVGAGI (reference sequence). Written as DNA, the CDR3 is TGTGCCAGCAGTTACTGGGGAGTCGGTTCTATCGAGACCCAGTACTTC. Its protein product is CASSYWGVGSIETQYF.

This clone was seen once. The V gene is TRBV4-1, the J gene TRBJ1-2; D remains ambiguous. Germline loops: CDR1 MGHRA, CDR2 YSYEKL. Trimming cost V 1 base and J 1 base, with 4 bases left between them. There are 13 residues in the CDR3. CDR3 sequence reads: CASSQGVNYGYTF. The CDR3, as DNA: TGCGCCAGCAGCCAAGGCGTTAACTATGGCTACACCTTC.

V gene TRBV7-6 combines with J gene TRBJ1-5; unclear D gene. CDR1 and CDR2 from the germline V gene are SGHVS and FNYEAQ. Deletions cut 1 base from V and 4 bases from J, with 11 bases between. The CDR3 runs to 15 residues. The CDR3 here is CASSLGTHRNQPQHF. For the CDR3, the DNA is TGTGCCAGCAGCTTAGGGACTCATAGAAATCAGCCCCAGCATTTT.